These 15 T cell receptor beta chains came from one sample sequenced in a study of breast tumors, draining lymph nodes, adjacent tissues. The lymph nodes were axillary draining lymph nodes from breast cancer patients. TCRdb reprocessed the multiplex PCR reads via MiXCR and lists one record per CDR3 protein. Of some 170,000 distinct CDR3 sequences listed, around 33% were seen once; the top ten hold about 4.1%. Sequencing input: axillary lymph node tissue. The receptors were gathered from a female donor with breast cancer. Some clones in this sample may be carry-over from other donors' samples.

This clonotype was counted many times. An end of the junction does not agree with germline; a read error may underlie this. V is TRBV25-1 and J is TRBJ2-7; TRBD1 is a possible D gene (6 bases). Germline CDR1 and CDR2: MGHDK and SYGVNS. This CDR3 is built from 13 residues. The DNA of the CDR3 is TGTGCCAGCAGGGGGGACATCTCCGACGAGCAGTACTTC. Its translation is CASRGDISDEQYF.

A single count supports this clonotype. In DNA form, the CDR3 reads TGTGCCAGCACCCGGACAAGATCCCACGAGCAGTACTTC. This codes for CASTRTRSHEQYF. The rearrangement joins TRBV6-6 to TRBJ2-7; possible D gene TRBD1, 5 bases. V lost 7 bases to trimming and J lost 5 bases, with 15 bases between them. CDR3 length: 13 amino acids. CDR1 is MNHNY, CDR2 SVGAGI, per germline (reference sequence).

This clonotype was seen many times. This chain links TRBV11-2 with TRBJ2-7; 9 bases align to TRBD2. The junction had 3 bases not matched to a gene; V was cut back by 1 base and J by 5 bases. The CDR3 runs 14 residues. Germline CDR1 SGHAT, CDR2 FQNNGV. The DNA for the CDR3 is TGTGCCAGCAGCTTAGTAGCGGGAGCACACGAGCAGTACTTC. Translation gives CASSLVAGAHEQYF.

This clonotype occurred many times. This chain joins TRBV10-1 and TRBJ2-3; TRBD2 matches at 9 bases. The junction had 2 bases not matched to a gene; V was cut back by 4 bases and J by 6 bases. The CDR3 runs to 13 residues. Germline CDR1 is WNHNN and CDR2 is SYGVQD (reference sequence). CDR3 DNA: TGCGCCAGCAGTGGAGCGGGAGGCGATACGCAGTATTTT. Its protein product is CASSGAGGDTQYF.

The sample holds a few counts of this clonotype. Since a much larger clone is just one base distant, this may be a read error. The CDR3 region has the DNA TGCGCCAGCAGCTTGTCACCTAGCGGGAGCGAGACCCAGTACTTC. This codes for CASSLSPSGSETQYF. This chain links TRBV5-1 with TRBJ2-5, with 10 bases that match TRBD2. Trimming at V came to 1 base and at J to 5 bases, leaving 5 bases not matched to a gene. This CDR3 has 15 amino acids. CDR1 and CDR2 (germline): SGHRS, YFSETQ.

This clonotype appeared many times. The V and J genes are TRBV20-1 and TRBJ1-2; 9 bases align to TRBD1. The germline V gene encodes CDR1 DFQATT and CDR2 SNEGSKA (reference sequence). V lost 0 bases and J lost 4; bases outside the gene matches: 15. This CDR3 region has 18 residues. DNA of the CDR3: TGCAGTGCTAGAGATTCGAACAGGGGGCTAGGTAGTGGCTATGGCTACACCTTC. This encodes CSARDSNRGLGSGYGYTF.

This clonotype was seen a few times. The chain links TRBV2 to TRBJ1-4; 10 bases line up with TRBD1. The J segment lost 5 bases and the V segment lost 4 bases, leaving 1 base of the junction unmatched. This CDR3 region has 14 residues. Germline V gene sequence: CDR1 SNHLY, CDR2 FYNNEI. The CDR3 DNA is TGTGCCAGCAGTGGGACAGGGGGGAATGAAAAACTGTTTTTT. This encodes CASSGTGGNEKLFF.

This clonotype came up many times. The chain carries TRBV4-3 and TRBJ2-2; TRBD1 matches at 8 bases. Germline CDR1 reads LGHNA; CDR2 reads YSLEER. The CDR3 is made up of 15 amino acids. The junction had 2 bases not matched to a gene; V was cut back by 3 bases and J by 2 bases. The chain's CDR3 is CASSQGQVNTGELFF. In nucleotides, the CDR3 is TGCGCCAGCAGCCAGGGACAGGTCAACACCGGGGAGCTGTTTTTT.

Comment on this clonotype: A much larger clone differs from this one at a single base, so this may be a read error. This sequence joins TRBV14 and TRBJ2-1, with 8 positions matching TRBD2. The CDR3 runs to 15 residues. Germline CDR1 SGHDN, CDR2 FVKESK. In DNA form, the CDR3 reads TGTGCCAGCAGCCAAGAGAGACTAGCAGCGGGGGAGCCGTTCTTC. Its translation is CASSQERLAAGEPFF.

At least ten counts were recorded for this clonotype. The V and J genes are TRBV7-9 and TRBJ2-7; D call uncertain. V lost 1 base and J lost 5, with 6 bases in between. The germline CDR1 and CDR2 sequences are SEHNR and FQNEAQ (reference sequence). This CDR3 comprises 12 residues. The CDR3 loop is CASSLVQDEQYF. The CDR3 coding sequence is TGTGCCAGCAGCTTAGTGCAGGACGAGCAGTACTTC.

For the CDR3, the DNA is TGCAGTGCTGCATCAGGGGGCGGGGGGGCTTTCTTT. Its translation: CSAASGGGGAFF. The chain links TRBV20-1 to TRBJ1-1; 8 nucleotides align to TRBD1. The V segment lost 5 bases and the J segment 11 bases; nucleotides outside the gene matches: 10. The CDR3 runs to 12 residues. Germline loops: CDR1 DFQATT, CDR2 SNEGSKA (reference sequence).

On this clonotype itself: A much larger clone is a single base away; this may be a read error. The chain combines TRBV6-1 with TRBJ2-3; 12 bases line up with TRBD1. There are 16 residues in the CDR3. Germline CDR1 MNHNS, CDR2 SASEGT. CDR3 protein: CAGSRRDRGLADTQYF. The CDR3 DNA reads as TGTGCCGGCAGCCGTAGGGACAGGGGGCTAGCAGATACGCAGTATTTT.

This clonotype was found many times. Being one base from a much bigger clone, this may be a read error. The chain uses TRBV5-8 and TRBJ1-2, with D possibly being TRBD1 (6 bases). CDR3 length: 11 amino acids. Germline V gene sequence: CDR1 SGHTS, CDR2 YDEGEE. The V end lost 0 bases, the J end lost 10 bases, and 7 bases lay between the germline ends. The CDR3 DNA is TGTGCCAGCAGCTTGGGGACAGCCTACACCTTC. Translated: CASSLGTAYTF.

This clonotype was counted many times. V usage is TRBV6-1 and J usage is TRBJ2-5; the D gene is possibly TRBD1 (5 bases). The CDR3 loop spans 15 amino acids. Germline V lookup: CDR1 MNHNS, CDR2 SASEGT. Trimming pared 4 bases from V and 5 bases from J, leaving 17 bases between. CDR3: CASSVRQLSKETQYF. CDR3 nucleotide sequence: TGTGCCAGCAGTGTGCGACAGCTAAGTAAGGAGACCCAGTACTTC.

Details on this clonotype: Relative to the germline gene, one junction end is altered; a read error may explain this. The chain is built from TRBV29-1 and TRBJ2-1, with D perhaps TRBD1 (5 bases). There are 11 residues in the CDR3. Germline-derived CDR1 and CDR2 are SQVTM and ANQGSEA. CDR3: CSGTPYNEQLF. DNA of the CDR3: TGCAGCGGGACACCATACAATGAGCAGCTCTTC.